A selection of T cell receptor beta chains follows, all from one sample in a study of tumor-infiltrating lymphocytes in localized non-small cell lung cancer. Repertoires were generated with immunoSEQ multiplex PCR, while TCRdb's copy carries only in-frame clones and drops some. The table lists 27,000 or so clones, 70% to 90% of them singletons. Sequences were obtained from lung tumor tissue. The receptors stem from a human donor with non-small cell lung cancer. CDR3s include the opening cysteine and the closing phenylalanine or tryptophan. The order of the fields is V gene, clone size, D gene, J gene, CDR3 DNA, CDR3 protein. The D gene is left open where the match is weak. Rows give clone size only sometimes, using once, few, many, or a class for an expanded clone.

>TRBV5-6|once|NA|TRBJ2-3
TGTGCCAGCAGCACCGGGTCTAGGGTTTATTTT
CASSTGSRVYF
>TRBV11-2|NA|NA|TRBJ1-1
TGTGCCAGCAGCTTAGTTTTCCCGGACACTGAAGCTTTCTTT
CASSLVFPDTEAFF
>TRBV15|NA|NA|TRBJ2-5
TGTGCCACCAGCGTAAATCGGGAGACCCAGTACTTC
CATSVNRETQYF
>TRBV7-8|NA|NA|TRBJ2-7
TGTGCCAGCAGCTTGGAGGGGGGTTTAGCCTACGAGCAGTACTTC
CASSLEGGLAYEQYF
>TRBV19|NA|NA|TRBJ1-2
TGTGCCAGTACCGAAACGGGGAGCGGGACGGGTGGCTACACCTTC
CASTETGSGTGGYTF
>TRBV27|once|NA|TRBJ2-7
TGTGCCAGCAGTTTCCGGGACACCTCTCGCGAGCAGTACTTC
CASSFRDTSREQYF
>TRBV9|NA|NA|TRBJ1-6
TGTGCCAGCAGCGCCCGTCCGGACATTGATTCACCCCTCCACTTT
CASSARPDIDSPLHF
>TRBV9|few|NA|TRBJ2-4
TGTGCCAGCAGTGCGGTCTTTGAAGGCATTCAGTACTTC
CASSAVFEGIQYF
>TRBV4-3|few|NA|TRBJ1-2
TGCGCCAGCAGCCAAGTTTCGGGGAGCTATGGCTACACCTTC
CASSQVSGSYGYTF
>TRBV5-1|NA|NA|TRBJ2-3
TGCGCCAGCAGCCCCCTATCCCCGGAAGATACGCAGTATTTT
CASSPLSPEDTQYF
>TRBV5-1|NA|TRBD2|TRBJ2-3
TGCGCCAGCAGCTCTCTAGCCTCCGGGACTAGCGGGGGCATGGATACGCAGTATTTT
CASSSLASGTSGGMDTQYF
>TRBV6-1|NA|NA|TRBJ2-5
TGTGCCAGCAGTGACGGGAGTGAGGAGACCCAGTACTTC
CASSDGSEETQYF
>TRBV7-9|once|TRBD1|TRBJ1-2
TGTGCCAGCAGCTTTCTGAGACAGGGGGCTTATGGCTACACCTTC
CASSFLRQGAYGYTF
>TRBV2|NA|NA|TRBJ1-5
TGTGCCAGCAGTGAAACGGGGCAGGGGACCTTTAGCAATCAGCCCCAGCATTTT
CASSETGQGTFSNQPQHF
>TRBV9|NA|NA|TRBJ1-3
TGTGCCAGCAGCGTAGCTACCCGGGGGGCTGGAAACACCATATATTTT
CASSVATRGAGNTIYF
>TRBV18|NA|NA|TRBJ1-4
TGTGCCAGCTCACAGGACCAAAATGAAAAACTGTTTTTT
CASSQDQNEKLFF
>TRBV20-1|NA|NA|TRBJ1-1
TGCAGTGCTAGCCCGAACACTGAAGCTTTCTTT
CSASPNTEAFF